What follows are 25 T cell receptor beta chains derived from one specimen sequenced in a study of cytomegalovirus exposure and HLA in healthy donors. PCR amplification relied on 60 Vbeta primers (plus 13 Jbeta primers). Assay: immunoSEQ multiplex PCR; the TCRdb copy retains only in-frame clones and omits some. The sample has about 79,000 clones, around 70% seen once; the top ten hold 7.5% to 9.5%. Sequencing was done on a sample of PBMCs. The source of these receptors is a middle-aged man in good health and CMV-seropositive.

The V and J genes are TRBV29-1 and TRBJ1-1; 8 nucleotides line up with TRBD1. The CDR3 has 15 amino acids. The germline CDR1 and CDR2 sequences are SQVTM and ANQGSEA. V lost 1 base to trimming and J lost 1 base; unmatched junction nucleotides: 5. This chain's CDR3 is CSVEGSGGGNTEAFF. The DNA for the CDR3 is TGCAGCGTTGAAGGGTCAGGGGGCGGGAACACTGAAGCTTTCTTT.

By its share, this clone is medium-sized. The chain recombines TRBV4-3 with TRBJ1-3; D is ambiguous. The CDR3 consists of 14 residues. Looked up from germline, CDR1 is LGHNA and CDR2 is YSLEER. V dropped 4 bases and J dropped 2 bases, with 9 bases sitting between them. CDR3 bases: TGCGCCAGCAGCCCCGAGGCAACTGGAAACACCATATATTTT. Translated, it gives CASSPEATGNTIYF.

The rearrangement links TRBV7-3 to TRBJ2-3, with TRBD2 identical over 10 bases. V shed 5 bases, J shed 0 bases, and the junction held 2 bases outside the gene matches. Germline CDR1 reads SGHTA; CDR2 reads FQGTGA. CDR3 size: 15 residues. This chain's CDR3 is CASSKAGGSTDTQYF. CDR3 coding DNA: TGTGCCAGCAGCAAAGCGGGAGGGAGCACAGATACGCAGTATTTT.

The genes are TRBV7-2 and TRBJ2-3; a weak D match, TRBD2 (5 bases). The germline V gene encodes CDR1 SGHTA and CDR2 FQGNSA. This CDR3 has 15 residues. V was cut by 0 bases and J by 3 bases, with 10 bases left in between. CDR3 in DNA: TGTGCCAGCAGCTTAGCTCATCGGGGAACAGATACGCAGTATTTT. Encoded protein: CASSLAHRGTDTQYF.

A single count supports this clone. The chain combines TRBV12-2 with TRBJ2-1; TRBD2 is the table's D call and was not checked against the DNA. TRBV12-2 is an annotated pseudogene. This CDR3 comprises 18 residues. The CDR3 reads CASRSCFVAGRVNAEQFF. The CDR3 nucleotides are TGTGCAAGTCGCTCCTGCTTTGTGGCCGGCCGGGTTAATGCTGAGCAGTTCTTC.

CDR3 DNA: TGTGCCAGCAGACGCGGGACAGGAGTTAATAGCAATCAGCCCCAGCATTTT. Amino acid sequence: CASRRGTGVNSNQPQHF. The chain joins TRBV2 to TRBJ1-5; 8 nucleotides line up with TRBD1. V was clipped by 6 bases and J by 0 bases; unmatched bases: 10. CDR1 is SNHLY and CDR2 is FYNNEI in the germline V gene. The CDR3 sequence is 17 residues long.

The V gene is TRBV14, the J gene TRBJ1-2; no reliable D call. The ends were cut back, 0 bases at V and 4 bases at J, with 6 bases in the middle. The CDR3 runs 13 residues. Germline V gene data show CDR1 as SGHDN and CDR2 as FVKESK. CDR3 region: CASSQDRLYGYTF. In DNA form, the CDR3 reads TGTGCCAGCAGCCAAGATCGACTCTATGGCTACACCTTC.

The chain has TRBV5-4 and TRBJ2-5; 9 bases fit TRBD1. CDR1 is SGHNT and CDR2 is YYREEE in the germline V gene (reference sequence). The CDR3 has 14 residues. V was pared by 3 bases and J by 4 bases, with 4 bases of the junction left unmatched. The CDR3, as DNA: TGTGCCAGCAGCTCATCGACAGGGGGAGAGACCCAGTACTTC. Protein product: CASSSSTGGETQYF.

J is TRBJ2-1 and V is TRBV10-3; a possible D gene is TRBD2 (7 bases). The CDR3 sequence is 15 residues long. In germline, CDR1 is ENHRY, CDR2 SYGVKD. The V gene lost 3 bases and the J gene lost 7 bases, with 16 bases spanning the gap. For the CDR3, the DNA is TGTGCCATCAGTGACCCCGAGGGAGGGGGAAATGAGCAGTTCTTC. Its protein product is CAISDPEGGGNEQFF.

The rearrangement links TRBV10-3 to TRBJ2-7; TRBD2 agrees at 7 bases. The CDR3 covers 13 residues. Unmatched junction bases numbered 5, after V lost 7 bases and J lost 2 bases. From germline, CDR1 is ENHRY and CDR2 SYGVKD. CDR3 protein: CAITPGLTYEQYF. The CDR3 DNA sequence: TGTGCCATCACACCGGGACTAACCTACGAGCAGTACTTC.

This chain joins TRBV2 and TRBJ1-2, with a possible D match to TRBD1 (5 bases). CDR1 is SNHLY, CDR2 FYNNEI, per germline. CDR3 length equals 12 residues. Trimming removed 7 bases from V and 10 bases from J, with 16 bases in between. The CDR3 loop is CASIRTRTDYTF. The CDR3 region has the DNA TGTGCCAGCATCAGGACAAGGACCGACTACACCTTC.

The chain recombines TRBV28 with TRBJ2-5; 8 nucleotides align to TRBD2. CDR3 length: 16 residues. V lost 1 base to trimming and J lost 2 bases; unmatched junction nucleotides: 6. Germline lookup yields CDR1 MDHEN and CDR2 SYDVKM. The chain's CDR3 is CASSLFSSGAQETQYF. DNA of the CDR3: TGTGCCAGCAGTTTATTTAGTAGCGGGGCGCAAGAGACCCAGTACTTC.

The V and J genes are TRBV5-1 and TRBJ1-4, with a possible D match to TRBD1 (6 bases). The CDR3 loop spans 15 amino acids. Germline CDR1 is SGHRS and CDR2 is YFSETQ. Between the trimmed V and J ends, which lost 3 bases and 5 bases, there was a span of 14 bases. CDR3 sequence reads: CASSSRGGLNEKLFF. CDR3 DNA: TGCGCCAGCAGCTCCCGGGGGGGCTTAAATGAAAAACTGTTTTTT.

The rearrangement uses TRBV5-4 and TRBJ2-3; 10 bases are shared with TRBD2. Trimming removed 5 bases from V and 0 bases from J; junction bases left unmatched: 9. CDR1 is SGHNT and CDR2 is YYREEE in the germline V gene (reference sequence). The CDR3 runs 17 residues. Written as DNA, the CDR3 is TGTGCCAGCAGGCTTAGCGGGGGGCTATCTAGCACAGATACGCAGTATTTT. Translating gives CASRLSGGLSSTDTQYF.

This chain joins TRBV2 and TRBJ2-5, with 7 nucleotides matching TRBD1. The J call may be mistaken, given a closer DNA end match to TRBJ2-7. The CDR3 spans 15 residues. The germline V gene encodes CDR1 SNHLY and CDR2 FYNNEI. In DNA form, the CDR3 reads TGTGCCAGCAGTGATGGGACAGCAACGGGCTACGAGCAGTACTTC. Residues: CASSDGTATGYEQYF.

The rearrangement uses TRBV6-4 and TRBJ1-2; a possible D gene is TRBD1 (6 bases). The V gene lost 11 bases and the J gene lost 8 bases, with 21 bases spanning the gap. CDR3 length: 13 residues. Germline CDR1 MRHNA, CDR2 SNTAGT. The CDR3 is CAGQDRSGEGYTF. DNA of the CDR3: TGTGCCGGCCAGGACAGATCCGGTGAGGGCTACACCTTC.

This clone has only a few counts. V is TRBV5-1 and J is TRBJ1-4, with no clear D. Germline lookup yields CDR1 SGHRS and CDR2 YFSETQ. This CDR3 is 15 amino acids long. The V end lost 4 bases, the J end lost 0 bases, and 10 bases lay between the germline ends. The CDR3 loop is CASSEQSSTNEKLFF. As DNA, the CDR3 is TGCGCCAGCAGCGAACAGTCTTCAACTAATGAAAAACTGTTTTTT. The full variable domain, with the rest looked up from reference TRBV5-1 and TRBJ1-4, is KAGVTQTPRYLIKTRGQQVTLSCSPISGHRSVSWYQQTPGQGLQFLFEYFSETQRNKGNFPGRFSGRQFSNSRSEMNVSTLELGDSALYLCASSEQSSTNEKLFFGSGTQLSVL.

The rearrangement uses TRBV6-1 and TRBJ2-7; 7 bases match TRBD2. Germline loops: CDR1 MNHNS, CDR2 SASEGT. This CDR3 is built from 14 residues. Unmatched junction bases numbered 11, after V lost 7 bases and J lost 5 bases. The CDR3 region is CASTLRERENEQYF. The CDR3 DNA follows: TGTGCCAGCACCCTGCGGGAGAGGGAGAACGAGCAGTACTTC.

This rearrangement joins TRBV28 to TRBJ2-7; D uncertain. V lost 2 bases and J 0 bases, leaving 8 bases between the germline ends. Germline CDR1 is MDHEN and CDR2 is SYDVKM. The CDR3 totals 14 residues. CDR3 nucleotides: TGTGCCAGCAGTTTAGATGGCGGCTCCTACGAGCAGTACTTC. Its protein product is CASSLDGGSYEQYF.

The chain recombines TRBV20-1 with TRBJ2-5, with D possibly TRBD2 on 6 matching bases. Germline assignment: CDR1 DFQATT and CDR2 SNEGSKA (reference sequence). Trimming removed 8 bases at V and 5 bases at J, with 12 bases between. This CDR3 is built from 11 residues. The CDR3 loop is CSPGDLETQYF. The CDR3 DNA follows: TGCAGTCCCGGGGACTTGGAGACCCAGTACTTC.

The genes are TRBV12-5 and TRBJ2-4; the D is unclear. The CDR3 contains 15 residues. The ends were cut back, 0 bases at V and 0 bases at J, with 6 bases in the middle. Germline V gene data show CDR1 as LGHNT and CDR2 as FRNRAP. This CDR3 is CASGLVEIAKNIQYF. The DNA for the CDR3 is TGTGCTAGTGGTTTGGTAGAGATAGCCAAAAACATTCAGTACTTC.

This clone occurred a few times. Other nucleotide sequences in the sample specify the same CDR3. The chain couples TRBV9 to TRBJ2-1; D is perhaps TRBD2 (6 bases). Germline V gene sequence: CDR1 SGDLS, CDR2 YYNGEE. The V end lost 3 bases, the J end lost 2 bases, and 12 bases lay between the germline ends. The CDR3 runs 15 residues. CDR3 in amino acids: CASSAGTVTYNEQFF. The CDR3 DNA reads as TGTGCCAGCAGCGCGGGGACTGTAACCTACAATGAGCAGTTCTTC.

In this sample, this clone turned up a few times. The V gene is TRBV4-2, the J gene TRBJ1-4, with 8 bases lining up with TRBD1. The CDR3 loop spans 17 amino acids. Germline trimming cut 3 bases from V and 2 bases from J; bases unmatched to any gene: 8. Germline V gene data show CDR1 as LGHNA and CDR2 as YNFKEQ. The DNA of the CDR3 is TGTGCCAGCAGCCACCTCAGGGGGCAGGGGACTAATGAAAAACTGTTTTTT. Translation: CASSHLRGQGTNEKLFF.

The V call is TRBV9, the J call TRBJ1-1; no reliable D call. The germline gives CDR1 SGDLS, CDR2 YYNGEE. The CDR3 has 14 amino acids. V was pared by 0 bases and J by 6 bases, with 12 bases between. CDR3 bases: TGTGCCAGCAGCGTAGGACAAGGATTCGCTGAAGCTTTCTTT. It codes for CASSVGQGFAEAFF.

This chain links TRBV5-6 with TRBJ1-2, with D perhaps TRBD1 (6 bases). The CDR3 extends over 12 amino acids. From germline, CDR1 is SGHDT and CDR2 YYEEEE. Trimming pared 2 bases from V and 6 bases from J, leaving 8 bases between. The CDR3 loop reads CASSLYRDGYTF. CDR3 bases: TGTGCCAGCAGCTTATACAGGGATGGCTACACCTTC.